Following are 28 T cell receptor beta chains from one sample sequenced in a study of cytomegalovirus exposure and HLA in healthy donors. This PCR relied on a set of 60 Vbeta primers and 13 Jbeta primers. The data were produced by immunoSEQ multiplex PCR, yet TCRdb's version contains in-frame clones alone and is incomplete. The data contain about 130,000 clones, about 80% of them singletons. Sequenced: PBMCs. Receptors originate from a woman in her 40s in good health and CMV-seropositive.

This chain joins TRBV11-1 and TRBJ1-2, with D uncertain. The CDR3 has 13 residues. Trimming took 0 bases from V and 8 from J, leaving 10 bases between them. Germline lookup yields CDR1 SGHAT and CDR2 FQDESV (reference sequence). The CDR3 DNA sequence: TGTGCCAGCAGCTTAGCAGCGACTGGGGGCTACACCTTC. Protein sequence: CASSLAATGGYTF.

The chain uses TRBV18 and TRBJ2-5; the match to TRBD2 covers 11 bases. This CDR3 has 17 residues. Germline V CDR1 and CDR2: KGHSH, LQKENI. With V trimmed by 3 bases and J by 5 bases, 11 bases remained unmatched. CDR3 residues: CASSPKTGTSGRETQYF. The CDR3 nucleotides read TGTGCCAGCTCACCTAAGACCGGGACTAGCGGTCGGGAGACCCAGTACTTC.

This sequence joins TRBV4-1 and TRBJ1-5, with TRBD1 identical over 8 bases. Trimming took 4 bases from V and 3 from J; bases not matched to a gene: 5. CDR1 MGHRA and CDR2 YSYEKL come from the germline V gene. CDR3 length equals 15 residues. Here the CDR3 reads CASSLRDRNNQPQHF. The CDR3 DNA follows: TGCGCCAGCAGCCTTCGGGACAGGAACAATCAGCCCCAGCATTTT.

The J gene is TRBJ1-2, the V gene TRBV7-2; 7 bases are a match to TRBD1. The V gene's germline CDR1 is SGHTA and CDR2 FQGNSA. The V gene end was trimmed by 5 bases and the J gene end by 5 bases; junction bases not matched to a gene: 11. The CDR3 length is 15 residues. The CDR3 spells CASSLGWRDRYGYTF. DNA of the CDR3: TGTGCCAGCAGCCTGGGGTGGCGGGACAGATATGGCTACACCTTC.

The chain has TRBV10-2 and TRBJ2-7, with a tentative D call TRBD2 (5 bases). CDR1 and CDR2 (germline): WSHSY, SAAADI. The CDR3 is 14 amino acids. The ends were cut back, 3 bases at V and 3 bases at J, with 12 bases in the middle. The CDR3 sequence is CASSESGEGYEQYF. The CDR3 DNA sequence: TGCGCCAGCAGTGAATCCGGGGAAGGCTACGAGCAGTACTTC.

DNA for the CDR3: TGTGCCAGCAGCATCGAACTAGCGGGAGATACAGATACGCAGTATTTT. Residues: CASSIELAGDTDTQYF. The chain links TRBV7-3 to TRBJ2-3; 11 bases line up with TRBD2. V lost 5 bases and J lost 3; bases outside the gene matches: 7. The CDR3 is 16 residues long. The germline gives CDR1 SGHTA, CDR2 FQGTGA. The whole variable domain, remainder taken from reference TRBV7-3 and TRBJ2-3, is GAGVSQTPSNKVTEKGKYVELRCDPISGHTALYWYRQSLGQGPEFLIYFQGTGAADDSGLPNDRFFAVRPEGSVSTLKIQRTERGDSAVYLCASSIELAGDTDTQYFGPGTRLTVL.

This rearrangement joins TRBV7-9 to TRBJ2-1, with 7 bases aligning to TRBD2. This CDR3 has 17 residues. The junction had 18 bases not matched to a gene; V was cut back by 5 bases and J by 8 bases. Germline values: CDR1 SEHNR, CDR2 FQNEAQ (reference sequence). CDR3 residues: CASSPRKASGTNYEQFF. CDR3 nucleotides: TGTGCCAGCAGCCCCCGAAAGGCTAGCGGAACAAACTATGAGCAGTTCTTC. Drawing the rest from reference TRBV7-9 and TRBJ2-1, the complete variable domain is DTGVSQNPRHKITKRGQNVTFRCDPISEHNRLYWYRQTLGQGPEFLTYFQNEAQLEKSRLLSDRFSAERPKGSFSTLEIQRTEQGDSAMYLCASSPRKASGTNYEQFFGPGTRLTVL.

The chain joins TRBV5-4 to TRBJ2-5; TRBD1 is a possible D gene (6 bases). There are 14 residues in the CDR3. Trimming removed 1 base from V and 4 bases from J, with 11 bases in between. CDR1 and CDR2 (germline): SGHNT, YYREEE (reference sequence). CDR3: CASSLRQVGETQYF. DNA of the CDR3: TGTGCCAGCAGCTTGCGACAGGTAGGAGAGACCCAGTACTTC.

The V call is TRBV5-4, the J call TRBJ1-3; TRBD1 matches at 8 bases. The CDR3 length is 20 residues. Germline CDR1 is SGHNT and CDR2 is YYREEE (reference sequence). The trim removed 0 bases at V and 4 bases at J, leaving 18 bases unmatched. This CDR3 is CASSLVPLMQGAAVGNTIYF. DNA of the CDR3: TGTGCCAGCAGCTTGGTCCCCCTCATGCAGGGGGCGGCGGTGGGAAACACCATATATTTT. The complete variable domain, with remaining parts taken from reference TRBV5-4 and TRBJ1-3, reads ETGVTQSPTHLIKTRGQQVTLRCSSQSGHNTVSWYQQALGQGPQFIFQYYREEENGRGNFPPRFSGLQFPNYSSELNVNALELDDSALYLCASSLVPLMQGAAVGNTIYFGEGSWLTVV.

V usage is TRBV9 and J usage is TRBJ2-7; possible D gene TRBD2, 6 bases. With 0 bases removed from V and 2 bases from J, the gap between germline ends came to 6 bases. The CDR3 has 13 amino acids. Germline assignment: CDR1 SGDLS and CDR2 YYNGEE. The CDR3 protein is CASSVGLAYEQYF. The CDR3 DNA is TGTGCCAGCAGCGTAGGACTAGCCTACGAGCAGTACTTC.

The gene calls are TRBV30 and TRBJ2-7; 11 bases align to TRBD2. CDR3 length: 14 amino acids. V was pared by 1 base and J by 3 bases, with 2 bases of the junction left unmatched. Germline V gene data show CDR1 as GTSNPN and CDR2 as SVGIG (reference sequence). Here the CDR3 reads CAWSAGTSGYEQYF. CDR3 DNA sequence: TGTGCCTGGAGTGCCGGGACTAGCGGCTACGAGCAGTACTTC.

The rearrangement joins TRBV11-3 to TRBJ1-1; TRBD1 matches 9 bases. The CDR3 consists of 14 residues. Trimming cost V 4 bases and J 0 bases; bases outside gene matches: 0. Germline V gives CDR1 SGHNT, CDR2 YENEEA. Written as DNA, the CDR3 is TGTGCCAGCAGCTGGACAGGGGTGAACACTGAAGCTTTCTTT. Protein: CASSWTGVNTEAFF.

The chain carries TRBV2 and TRBJ1-1; maybe TRBD1 (6 bases). CDR1 is SNHLY and CDR2 is FYNNEI in the germline V gene. The CDR3 totals 13 residues. The V end was cut by 7 bases, the J end by 10 bases, with 19 bases between. CDR3 region: CASTETGSKGAFF. CDR3 DNA sequence: TGTGCCAGCACGGAAACAGGGAGTAAGGGAGCTTTCTTT.

This clone was recorded once. The chain is built from TRBV30 and TRBJ2-7; TRBD2 is a possible D gene (5 bases). The germline gives CDR1 GTSNPN, CDR2 SVGIG (reference sequence). V dropped 2 bases and J dropped 6 bases, with 11 bases sitting between them. This CDR3 has 12 residues. For the CDR3, the DNA is TGTGCCTGGAGTATCCGGGGAATCGAGCAGTACTTC. Translated, it gives CAWSIRGIEQYF.

The chain employs TRBV27 and TRBJ2-3, with TRBD2 matching 8 bases. Germline V CDR1 and CDR2: MNHEY, SMNVEV (reference sequence). Trimming at V came to 6 bases and at J to 2 bases, leaving 10 bases not matched to a gene. The CDR3 totals 16 residues. CDR3 nucleotides: TGTGCCAGCAGCTTAAGTTGGCGGGAGGTCACAGATACGCAGTATTTT. Protein product: CASSLSWREVTDTQYF.

CDR3 protein: CASSPGGNSPLHF. The CDR3 DNA follows: TGTGCCAGCAGCCCAGGGGGGAATTCACCCCTCCACTTT. The genes are TRBV14 and TRBJ1-6, with 7 bases that match TRBD1. The CDR3 spans 13 residues. The junction had 1 base not matched to a gene; V was cut back by 4 bases and J by 7 bases. CDR1 and CDR2 (germline): SGHDN, FVKESK.

This clone was found a few times. CDR3 in amino acids: CASKGLKTQYEQYF. DNA of the CDR3: TGTGCCAGCAAAGGACTCAAAACACAATACGAGCAGTACTTC. The rearrangement joins TRBV11-2 to TRBJ2-7, with TRBD2 as a possible D gene (5 bases). The CDR3 is 14 residues long. V gave up 7 bases and J gave up 4 bases, with 17 bases separating them. The germline V gene encodes CDR1 SGHAT and CDR2 FQNNGV.

The V gene is TRBV21-1, the J gene TRBJ2-1; the table's D call TRBD2 went unverified against the DNA. TRBV21-1 is classified as a pseudogene. The CDR3 length is 18 residues. The CDR3 here is CASSKATLSISSYNEQFF. CDR3 coding DNA: TGTGCCAGCAGCAAAGCCACGCTTAGCATAAGCTCCTACAATGAGCAGTTCTTC.

J is TRBJ2-7 and V is TRBV2, with 11 nucleotides matching TRBD2. V shed 6 bases, J shed 2 bases, and the junction held 6 bases outside the gene matches. There are 15 residues in the CDR3. The V gene's germline CDR1 is SNHLY and CDR2 FYNNEI. DNA for the CDR3: TGTGCCAGCAGCCCCGGGACTAGCGGTCCCTACGAGCAGTACTTC. Protein product: CASSPGTSGPYEQYF.

This chain links TRBV11-2 with TRBJ2-1; D perhaps matches TRBD2 (6 bases). Trimming removed 1 base at V and 0 bases at J, with 10 bases between. This CDR3 has 16 residues. In germline, CDR1 is SGHAT, CDR2 FQNNGV. CDR3 amino acids: CASSLVGRDSYNEQFF. CDR3 DNA: TGTGCCAGCAGCTTAGTTGGGCGGGACTCCTACAATGAGCAGTTCTTC.

The gene calls are TRBV7-9 and TRBJ2-5; 10 bases align to TRBD2. The J call may be wrong; the DNA end is better matched by TRBJ2-7. The CDR3 loop spans 14 amino acids. Germline CDR1 is SEHNR and CDR2 is FQNEAQ (reference sequence). The CDR3 DNA reads as TGTGCCAGCAGCGGGACTAGCGTTGCCTACGAGCAGTACTTC. Encoded protein: CASSGTSVAYEQYF.

The chain is built from TRBV4-3 and TRBJ2-7; 7 bases are a match to TRBD1. The CDR3 sequence is 15 residues long. The germline V gene has CDR1 LGHNA and CDR2 YSLEER. Germline trimming cut 3 bases from V and 5 bases from J; bases unmatched to any gene: 10. This chain's CDR3 is CASSQSLGQLDEQYF. The CDR3, as DNA: TGCGCCAGCAGCCAGTCCCTGGGACAGCTGGACGAGCAGTACTTC.

This clone was found once. The chain carries TRBV6-6 and TRBJ1-1; maybe TRBD1 (6 bases). The CDR3 loop spans 14 amino acids. V was pared by 6 bases and J by 7 bases, with 18 bases between. Germline V gives CDR1 MNHNY, CDR2 SVGAGI (reference sequence). For the CDR3, the DNA is TGTGCCAGCAGGGGGAGACAGGATTCCAGTGAAGCTTTCTTT. Its protein product is CASRGRQDSSEAFF.

The gene calls are TRBV6-4 and TRBJ1-1, with a tentative D call TRBD1 (5 bases). CDR3 length: 15 amino acids. Trimming removed 5 bases at V and 1 base at J, with 14 bases between. Germline V gene sequence: CDR1 MRHNA, CDR2 SNTAGT. The CDR3 coding sequence is TGTGCCAGCAGTACTGGAACGGGGGGGAACACTGAAGCTTTCTTT. Protein sequence: CASSTGTGGNTEAFF.

V usage is TRBV6-5 and J usage is TRBJ2-7; D is unclear. This CDR3 has 14 residues. Germline V CDR1 and CDR2: MNHEY, SVGAGI. Trimming pared 5 bases from V and 1 base from J, leaving 12 bases between. DNA for the CDR3: TGTGCCAGCAGTGGGCCGACAACTTCCTACGAGCAGTACTTC. This gives the protein CASSGPTTSYEQYF.

The rearrangement uses TRBV27 and TRBJ2-7; perhaps TRBD1 as D (6 bases). Trimming took off 0 bases at V and 5 bases at J, with 14 bases between the two ends. Germline CDR1 MNHEY, CDR2 SMNVEV (reference sequence). This CDR3 is built from 15 residues. In nucleotides, the CDR3 is TGTGCCAGCAGTTTATCGGACAGCCGCCTGGACGAGCAGTACTTC. Translating it yields CASSLSDSRLDEQYF.

Here the CDR3 DNA reads TGCGCCAGCAGTGAAGAGGTCATCTCTGGAAACACCATATATTTT. Translated: CASSEEVISGNTIYF. This chain joins TRBV10-2 and TRBJ1-3, with D hard to call. CDR3 length: 15 residues. Between the trimmed V and J ends, which lost 3 bases and 0 bases, there was a span of 9 bases. Per germline, CDR1 WSHSY and CDR2 SAAADI.

This sequence joins TRBV11-2 and TRBJ2-1; D is ambiguous. Germline V gene sequence: CDR1 SGHAT, CDR2 FQNNGV. CDR3 length equals 16 residues. V lost 1 base to trimming and J lost 0 bases, with 10 bases between them. The CDR3 nucleotides read TGTGCCAGCAGCTTAGTGGCATATCGCTCCTACAATGAGCAGTTCTTC. This codes for CASSLVAYRSYNEQFF.